This T cell receptor beta chain was observed in a study of tumor-infiltrating lymphocytes in primary liver carcinoma. The study co-extracted DNA and RNA from around 20-30 mg of unsorted bulk tissue. Surgical resection served as treatment for the primary liver carcinoma of these patients. HBV chronically infected the treatment-naive patients. Study-wide points: Only about 7-25% of top clones showed up in all five tumor regions.

Germline trimming cut 4 bases from V and 1 base from J; bases unmatched to any gene: 1. The CDR3 is 14 residues long. CDR1 SGHRS and CDR2 YFSETQ come from the germline V gene. Constant-region priming of 500 to 550 ng total RNA yielded TCR beta cDNA. It was through three nested multiplex PCR rounds of slightly modified ARM-PCR that TCR beta libraries arose. The two initial PCR rounds, roughly 9 cycles each, used TRBV1-TRBV30 forward and C-beta reverse primers. One entry per CDR3 protein results from TCRdb running MiXCR on the multiplex PCR reads. The sample includes 50,000 to 65,000 distinct CDR3 sequences, roughly 70% of them seen just once. Comments on this clonotype: Its specificity is unknown. This sequence may be a read error, since a much larger clone differs from it by one base. Lacking the conserved final phenylalanine or tryptophan, this CDR3 likely reflects a read error.

The specimen was liver tumor tissue from sampling region 4. The subset is: tumor region T4, right-lateral pole. The V and J genes are TRBV5-1 and TRBJ2-2; 7 bases are a match to TRBD1. This TCR was sampled from a man in his forties with primary liver carcinoma and hepatitis B virus infection. The CDR3 region is CASSRTGNTGELFL. The CDR3 region has the DNA TGCGCCAGCAGCCGGACAGGGAACACCGGGGAGCTGTTTTTA.